The 8 T cell receptor beta chains below come from one sample, sequenced in a study of cytomegalovirus exposure and HLA in healthy donors. The PCR was carried out with 60 Vbeta primers and 13 Jbeta primers. Assay: immunoSEQ multiplex PCR; the TCRdb copy retains only in-frame clones and omits some. The data hold roughly 200,000 clones, with 65% to 90% observed a single time. The sample was PBMCs. All receptors come from a woman in her 50s in good health and CMV-seronegative.

The J gene is TRBJ1-2, the V gene TRBV5-1, with D unresolved. The CDR3 extends over 14 amino acids. Per the germline V gene, CDR1 is SGHRS and CDR2 is YFSETQ. The V and J ends lost 0 bases and 2 bases respectively, with 8 bases between them. The chain's CDR3 is CASSLGGPNYGYTF. In DNA, the CDR3 is TGCGCCAGCAGCTTGGGCGGGCCAAACTATGGCTACACCTTC.

V gene TRBV11-2 combines with J gene TRBJ1-1; D perhaps matches TRBD1 (6 bases). Trimming took 4 bases from V and 0 from J, leaving 12 bases between them. Per the germline V gene, CDR1 is SGHAT and CDR2 is FQNNGV. CDR3 length: 15 residues. CDR3 sequence reads: CASSSKQGMNTEAFF. Here the CDR3 DNA reads TGTGCCAGCAGCTCCAAACAGGGAATGAACACTGAAGCTTTCTTT.

The chain links TRBV6-1 to TRBJ2-3; D not resolved. Germline CDR1 is MNHNS and CDR2 is SASEGT. This CDR3 spans 15 amino acids. The V gene lost 4 bases and the J gene lost 1 base, with 12 bases spanning the gap. CDR3 DNA sequence: TGTGCCAGCAGTGGGTCTACCCTGGGCACAGATACGCAGTATTTT. It encodes CASSGSTLGTDTQYF.

The rearrangement uses TRBV7-9 and TRBJ2-1, with 7 bases fitting TRBD2. Germline V gene lookup returns CDR1 SEHNR and CDR2 FQNEAQ (reference sequence). The CDR3 length is 14 residues. V dropped 4 bases and J dropped 7; count of bases not matched to a gene: 7. The CDR3: CASSSGVGGNEQFF. Written as DNA, the CDR3 is TGTGCCAGCAGCTCGGGGGTGGGGGGGAATGAGCAGTTCTTC.

The genes are TRBV2 and TRBJ2-7; the D is unclear. The CDR3 covers 12 residues. The germline V and J ends were trimmed by 6 bases and 4 bases, with 10 bases remaining between them. CDR1 SNHLY and CDR2 FYNNEI come from the germline V gene. The DNA for the CDR3 is TGTGCCAGCAGCGAACCCAATTACGAGCAGTACTTC. Residues: CASSEPNYEQYF.

This chain links TRBV6-5 with TRBJ2-1; 11 nucleotides match TRBD1. Trimming at V came to 5 bases and at J to 7 bases, leaving 7 bases not matched to a gene. The CDR3 covers 15 residues. Germline-derived CDR1 and CDR2 are MNHEY and SVGAGI. CDR3 amino acids: CASSGDRGFNNEQFF. For the CDR3, the DNA is TGTGCCAGCAGTGGGGACAGGGGGTTTAATAATGAGCAGTTCTTC.

This clone was counted once. The rearrangement links TRBV27 to TRBJ2-1; maybe TRBD1 (6 bases). The CDR3 is 15 residues long. Trimming took 5 bases from V and 4 from J, leaving 15 bases between them. Germline lookup yields CDR1 MNHEY and CDR2 SMNVEV (reference sequence). The CDR3 DNA follows: TGTGCCAGCAGTCGGACGACAGGTGATTACAATGAGCAGTTCTTC. This encodes CASSRTTGDYNEQFF.

DNA of the CDR3: TGCGCCAGCGAGGAACGGTCTGGGGCCAACGTCCTGACTTTC. As protein: CASEERSGANVLTF. The rearrangement links TRBV5-1 to TRBJ2-6, with unresolved D. The CDR3 has 14 residues. Trimming left V 7 bases short and J 1 base short, with 9 bases between. Germline V gives CDR1 SGHRS, CDR2 YFSETQ.